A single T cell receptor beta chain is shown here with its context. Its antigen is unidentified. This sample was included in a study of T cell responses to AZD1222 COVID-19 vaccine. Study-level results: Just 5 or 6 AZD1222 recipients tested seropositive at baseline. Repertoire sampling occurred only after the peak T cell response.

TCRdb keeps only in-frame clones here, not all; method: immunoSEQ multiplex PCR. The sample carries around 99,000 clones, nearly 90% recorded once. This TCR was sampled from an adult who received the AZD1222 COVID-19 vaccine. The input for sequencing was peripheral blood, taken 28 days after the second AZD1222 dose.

CDR3 amino acids: CAISESGGVGEKLFF. The CDR3 nucleotides read TGTGCCATCAGTGAGTCGGGAGGGGTTGGCGAAAAACTGTTTTTT. This sequence joins TRBV10-3 and TRBJ1-4; D is perhaps TRBD1 (5 bases). The CDR3 runs to 15 residues. V lost 0 bases and J lost 8, with 13 bases in between. The germline V gene encodes CDR1 ENHRY and CDR2 SYGVKD.